A selection of T cell receptor beta chains follows, all from one sample in a study of blood T cell repertoires in COVID-19. The repertoire was sequenced with immunoSEQ multiplex PCR; TCRdb's copy has only in-frame clones and lacks some. The sample lists tens of thousands of clones; over 80% were seen once. Sequenced material: peripheral blood. These receptors were taken from a man aged 40-50 years with COVID-19, enrolled during active disease. The CDR3 runs from the conserved cysteine through the conserved F or W. Fields, in order: D gene, J gene, V gene, clone size, CDR3 protein, CDR3 DNA. D genes are given only for firm matches. Only some rows state a clone size, as once, few, many or a class for expanded clones.

d_call: TRBD2; j_call: TRBJ2-7; v_call: TRBV28; clone_size: .; cdr3_aa: CASSLYGSGSYEQYF; cdr3_nt: TGTGCCAGCAGTTTATACGGTAGCGGGAGCTACGAGCAGTACTTC
d_call: .; j_call: TRBJ1-4; v_call: TRBV19; clone_size: .; cdr3_aa: CASSPTGNNEKLFF; cdr3_nt: TGTGCCAGTAGTCCGACAGGAAATAATGAAAAACTGTTTTTT
d_call: .; j_call: TRBJ2-6; v_call: TRBV19; clone_size: .; cdr3_aa: CASSVGGGSGANVLTF; cdr3_nt: TGTGCCAGTAGTGTAGGAGGGGGCTCTGGGGCCAACGTCCTGACTTTC
d_call: TRBD1; j_call: TRBJ1-2; v_call: TRBV19; clone_size: .; cdr3_aa: CASSGRRDRVSNYGYTF; cdr3_nt: TGTGCCAGTAGTGGACGCCGGGACAGGGTCTCTAACTATGGCTACACCTTC
d_call: .; j_call: TRBJ2-1; v_call: TRBV2; clone_size: .; cdr3_aa: CASSAQGGNEQFF; cdr3_nt: TGTGCCAGCAGTGCTCAGGGAGGCAATGAGCAGTTCTTC
d_call: TRBD2; j_call: TRBJ2-1; v_call: TRBV27; clone_size: .; cdr3_aa: CASTVSGGPSYNEQFF; cdr3_nt: TGTGCCAGCACCGTTAGCGGGGGGCCTTCCTACAATGAGCAGTTCTTC
d_call: TRBD2; j_call: TRBJ2-5; v_call: TRBV5-8; clone_size: .; cdr3_aa: CASSSYPAGGRETQYF; cdr3_nt: TGTGCCAGCTCCTCCTATCCGGCGGGGGGCAGGGAGACCCAGTACTTC
d_call: .; j_call: TRBJ1-1; v_call: TRBV6-6; clone_size: .; cdr3_aa: CASSYSEALTEAFF; cdr3_nt: TGTGCCAGCAGTTACTCGGAGGCACTCACTGAAGCTTTCTTT
d_call: TRBD2; j_call: TRBJ2-3; v_call: TRBV7-9; clone_size: .; cdr3_aa: CASSGLAGVGDTQYF; cdr3_nt: TGTGCCAGCAGTGGACTAGCGGGAGTGGGCGATACGCAGTATTTT
d_call: TRBD1; j_call: TRBJ1-5; v_call: TRBV5-1; clone_size: .; cdr3_aa: CASILVDRENQPQHF; cdr3_nt: TGCGCCAGCATCCTCGTTGACAGGGAAAATCAGCCCCAGCATTTT
d_call: TRBD1; j_call: TRBJ2-3; v_call: TRBV6-5; clone_size: .; cdr3_aa: CASRADRGRTDTQYF; cdr3_nt: TGTGCCAGCCGGGCGGACAGGGGACGCACAGATACGCAGTATTTT
d_call: .; j_call: TRBJ2-2; v_call: TRBV10-1; clone_size: .; cdr3_aa: CASRDSYTGELFF; cdr3_nt: TGCGCCAGCAGGGACAGCTACACCGGGGAGCTGTTTTTT
d_call: .; j_call: TRBJ1-1; v_call: TRBV7-2; clone_size: .; cdr3_aa: CASRVHGVNTEAFF; cdr3_nt: TGTGCCAGCAGGGTCCACGGGGTCAACACTGAAGCTTTCTTT
d_call: TRBD2; j_call: TRBJ2-1; v_call: TRBV7-2; clone_size: .; cdr3_aa: CASSFGLAGVDEQFF; cdr3_nt: TGTGCCAGCAGCTTTGGACTAGCGGGGGTCGATGAGCAGTTCTTC
d_call: .; j_call: TRBJ2-2; v_call: TRBV28; clone_size: once; cdr3_aa: CASSKNTGELFF; cdr3_nt: TGTGCCAGCAGCAAGAACACCGGGGAGCTGTTTTTT
d_call: .; j_call: TRBJ2-7; v_call: TRBV30; clone_size: .; cdr3_aa: CAWSVGTWSEQYF; cdr3_nt: TGTGCCTGGAGTGTGGGGACATGGAGCGAGCAGTACTTC
d_call: TRBD1; j_call: TRBJ2-4; v_call: TRBV3-1/TRBV3-2; clone_size: .; cdr3_aa: CASSQEPPGQGNIQYF; cdr3_nt: TGTGCCAGCAGCCAAGAACCGCCGGGACAGGGGAACATTCAGTACTTC
d_call: .; j_call: TRBJ1-1; v_call: TRBV1; clone_size: .; cdr3_aa: CTSSREGGNTEAFF; cdr3_nt: TGCACCAGCAGCAGGGAGGGAGGTAACACTGAAGCTTTCTTT
d_call: TRBD1; j_call: TRBJ1-3; v_call: TRBV28; clone_size: few; cdr3_aa: CASSPGQAGNTIYF; cdr3_nt: TGTGCCAGCAGCCCTGGACAGGCTGGAAACACCATATATTTT
d_call: TRBD1; j_call: TRBJ2-1; v_call: TRBV7-3; clone_size: .; cdr3_aa: CASSFGTGGTEQFF; cdr3_nt: TGTGCCAGCAGCTTCGGGACAGGGGGTACTGAGCAGTTCTTC
d_call: TRBD2; j_call: TRBJ2-2; v_call: TRBV7-4; clone_size: .; cdr3_aa: CASSFTPNETSGAFTGELFF; cdr3_nt: TGTGCCAGCAGCTTTACCCCGAACGAGACTAGCGGGGCTTTCACCGGGGAGCTGTTTTTT
d_call: .; j_call: TRBJ1-4; v_call: TRBV28; clone_size: .; cdr3_aa: CASSQQGNEEKLFF; cdr3_nt: TGTGCCAGCAGCCAACAGGGAAACGAGGAAAAACTGTTTTTT
d_call: .; j_call: TRBJ1-2; v_call: TRBV27; clone_size: .; cdr3_aa: CASSLIPARGDGYTF; cdr3_nt: TGTGCCAGCAGTTTAATTCCGGCGCGGGGGGATGGCTACACCTTC
d_call: .; j_call: TRBJ2-2; v_call: TRBV9; clone_size: .; cdr3_aa: CASSVGETVLFVGELFF; cdr3_nt: TGTGCCAGCAGCGTAGGGGAGACGGTCCTTTTTGTCGGGGAGTTGTTTTTT
d_call: .; j_call: TRBJ2-1; v_call: TRBV30; clone_size: .; cdr3_aa: CAWSIYGEQFF; cdr3_nt: TGTGCCTGGAGCATATACGGTGAGCAGTTCTTC
d_call: TRBD2; j_call: TRBJ2-1; v_call: TRBV7-9; clone_size: .; cdr3_aa: CASSLEVAGLDEQFF; cdr3_nt: TGTGCCAGCAGCTTAGAGGTAGCGGGATTAGATGAGCAGTTCTTC
d_call: TRBD2; j_call: TRBJ2-2; v_call: TRBV5-4; clone_size: .; cdr3_aa: CASSPGAGDTGELFF; cdr3_nt: TGTGCCAGCAGCCCTGGGGCGGGGGACACCGGGGAGCTGTTTTTT
d_call: .; j_call: TRBJ2-3; v_call: TRBV5-4; clone_size: once; cdr3_aa: CASSGGPRAEDTQYF; cdr3_nt: TGTGCCAGCAGCGGGGGCCCCAGGGCCGAAGATACGCAGTATTTT
d_call: TRBD1; j_call: TRBJ1-2; v_call: TRBV6-5; clone_size: .; cdr3_aa: CASSSTGRSGYTF; cdr3_nt: TGTGCCAGCAGTTCGACAGGGCGAAGTGGCTACACCTTC
d_call: .; j_call: TRBJ2-1; v_call: TRBV11-3; clone_size: .; cdr3_aa: CASSLGSGTKYLEQFF; cdr3_nt: TGTGCCAGCAGCTTAGGGTCCGGGACAAAGTATCTGGAGCAGTTCTTC
d_call: TRBD2; j_call: TRBJ2-1; v_call: TRBV7-9; clone_size: .; cdr3_aa: CASSFWGTSFDEQFF; cdr3_nt: TGTGCCAGCAGCTTTTGGGGGACTAGCTTTGATGAGCAGTTCTTC
d_call: .; j_call: TRBJ2-5; v_call: TRBV28; clone_size: .; cdr3_aa: CAAVRGGVETQYF; cdr3_nt: TGTGCCGCGGTCCGCGGGGGCGTTGAGACCCAGTACTTC
d_call: .; j_call: TRBJ2-1; v_call: TRBV6-6; clone_size: once; cdr3_aa: CASSYAGEQFF; cdr3_nt: TGTGCCAGCAGTTACGCGGGGGAGCAGTTCTTC
d_call: TRBD1; j_call: TRBJ1-2; v_call: TRBV4-1; clone_size: .; cdr3_aa: CASSQVQGKDGYTF; cdr3_nt: TGCGCCAGCAGCCAAGTACAGGGGAAGGATGGCTACACCTTC
d_call: .; j_call: TRBJ2-7; v_call: TRBV12-3/TRBV12-4; clone_size: .; cdr3_aa: CASSPDSGEQYF; cdr3_nt: TGTGCCAGCAGCCCCGATAGTGGTGAGCAGTACTTC
d_call: .; j_call: TRBJ2-5; v_call: TRBV4-1; clone_size: .; cdr3_aa: CASSRETGLSGTQYF; cdr3_nt: TGCGCCAGCAGCCGGGAAACAGGGCTGTCGGGGACCCAGTACTTC
d_call: TRBD1; j_call: TRBJ1-6; v_call: TRBV5-6; clone_size: .; cdr3_aa: CASSSPTGIDSPLHF; cdr3_nt: TGTGCCAGCAGCTCTCCGACAGGGATAGACTCACCCCTCCACTTT
d_call: .; j_call: TRBJ2-5; v_call: TRBV7-2; clone_size: .; cdr3_aa: CASSLYGETQYF; cdr3_nt: TGTGCCAGCAGCTTATACGGGGAGACCCAGTACTTC
d_call: TRBD2; j_call: TRBJ2-1; v_call: TRBV25-1; clone_size: once; cdr3_aa: CASSEGGRTYNEQFF; cdr3_nt: TGTGCCAGCAGTGAAGGCGGGAGAACCTACAATGAGCAGTTCTTC
d_call: .; j_call: TRBJ2-2; v_call: TRBV10-3; clone_size: .; cdr3_aa: CAISKGDGELFF; cdr3_nt: TGTGCCATCAGCAAAGGAGACGGGGAGCTGTTTTTT
d_call: .; j_call: TRBJ2-1; v_call: TRBV4-1; clone_size: .; cdr3_aa: CASSQEGRSSYNEQFF; cdr3_nt: TGCGCCAGCAGCCAAGAGGGGCGGAGCTCCTACAATGAGCAGTTCTTC
d_call: .; j_call: TRBJ1-4; v_call: TRBV4-1; clone_size: .; cdr3_aa: CASSLLGNNEKLFF; cdr3_nt: TGCGCCAGCAGCCTCCTAGGAAATAATGAAAAACTGTTTTTT
d_call: TRBD2; j_call: TRBJ2-1; v_call: TRBV7-9; clone_size: .; cdr3_aa: CASSLALAGESYNEQFF; cdr3_nt: TGTGCCAGCAGCTTAGCCCTAGCGGGAGAATCCTACAATGAGCAGTTCTTC
d_call: .; j_call: TRBJ1-1; v_call: TRBV5-8; clone_size: .; cdr3_aa: CASSRVNTEAFF; cdr3_nt: TGTGCCAGCAGCCGAGTGAACACTGAAGCTTTCTTT
d_call: .; j_call: TRBJ1-1; v_call: TRBV7-9; clone_size: few; cdr3_aa: CASSSQTGTEAFF; cdr3_nt: TGTGCCAGCAGCTCCCAGACGGGCACTGAAGCTTTCTTT
d_call: TRBD2; j_call: TRBJ2-3; v_call: TRBV28; clone_size: .; cdr3_aa: CASSLSVGTSGAVTQYF; cdr3_nt: TGTGCCAGCAGTTTATCAGTGGGGACTAGCGGGGCGGTAACGCAGTATTTT
d_call: .; j_call: TRBJ1-6; v_call: TRBV7-8; clone_size: .; cdr3_aa: CASSLAGQDTTPLHF; cdr3_nt: TGTGCCAGCAGCTTAGCCGGCCAAGACACGACACCCCTCCACTTT
d_call: TRBD2; j_call: TRBJ2-3; v_call: TRBV24-1; clone_size: .; cdr3_aa: CATSDPSGGAWHTQYF; cdr3_nt: TGTGCCACCAGTGATCCAAGCGGGGGGGCCTGGCATACGCAGTATTTT
d_call: .; j_call: TRBJ1-4; v_call: TRBV5-1; clone_size: .; cdr3_aa: CASSLEKQGPEKLFF; cdr3_nt: TGCGCCAGCAGCCTGGAAAAACAGGGACCTGAAAAACTGTTTTTT
d_call: .; j_call: TRBJ2-7; v_call: TRBV4-1; clone_size: .; cdr3_aa: CASSHGVANGYEQYF; cdr3_nt: TGCGCCAGCAGCCACGGGGTCGCTAACGGCTACGAGCAGTACTTC
d_call: TRBD1; j_call: TRBJ2-7; v_call: TRBV5-1; clone_size: few; cdr3_aa: CASSIEQGARNYEQYF; cdr3_nt: TGCGCCAGCAGCATAGAACAGGGGGCAAGAAACTACGAGCAGTACTTC
d_call: TRBD1; j_call: TRBJ2-5; v_call: TRBV11-3; clone_size: .; cdr3_aa: CASSSNGQGGETQYF; cdr3_nt: TGTGCCAGCAGCTCCAATGGACAGGGTGGAGAGACCCAGTACTTC
d_call: .; j_call: TRBJ2-7; v_call: TRBV28; clone_size: .; cdr3_aa: CASSSPGSSYEQYF; cdr3_nt: TGTGCCAGCTCCTCTCCGGGTTCCTCCTACGAGCAGTACTTC
d_call: .; j_call: TRBJ2-7; v_call: TRBV3-1/TRBV3-2; clone_size: .; cdr3_aa: CASSQAPLPYYEQYF; cdr3_nt: TGTGCCAGCAGCCAAGCGCCCCTACCGTACTACGAGCAGTACTTC
d_call: TRBD2; j_call: TRBJ2-3; v_call: TRBV5-1; clone_size: once; cdr3_aa: CASSPGVSGRPTDTQYF; cdr3_nt: TGCGCCAGCAGCCCCGGTGTTAGCGGGAGGCCCACAGATACGCAGTATTTT
d_call: .; j_call: TRBJ2-1; v_call: TRBV24-1; clone_size: .; cdr3_aa: CATGRIEGVQFF; cdr3_nt: TGTGCCACCGGAAGAATCGAGGGAGTGCAGTTCTTC
d_call: .; j_call: TRBJ2-3; v_call: TRBV4-1; clone_size: .; cdr3_aa: CASSQIGRGRGTDTQYF; cdr3_nt: TGCGCCAGCAGCCAAATTGGGCGGGGACGAGGCACAGATACGCAGTATTTT
d_call: .; j_call: TRBJ2-5; v_call: TRBV7-9; clone_size: .; cdr3_aa: CASSPRVGQETQYF; cdr3_nt: TGTGCCAGCAGCCCCAGGGTAGGGCAAGAGACCCAGTACTTC